The 27 T cell receptor beta chains in this list originate from one sample, sequenced in a study of T-cell reconstitution after alpha-beta-depleted transplantation in children. Library preparation (for TCRbeta) was performed with unique molecular identifiers. TCRdb redid the calling of the PCR reads with MiXCR, one entry per CDR3 protein. In the table there are hundreds of thousands of distinct CDR3 sequences, approximately 16% of which are singletons. This specimen was PBMCs from the stem cell graft donor, taken from the stem cell graft. These receptors originate from a human donor who donated a stem cell graft to a child with acute myeloid leukemia.

This clonotype has a handful of counts. V gene TRBV28 combines with J gene TRBJ2-1; 9 bases map to TRBD1. The CDR3 contains 16 residues. Germline V gene sequence: CDR1 MDHEN, CDR2 SYDVKM. V was clipped by 5 bases and J by 4 bases; unmatched bases: 9. CDR3 region: CASSLDTGTGYNEQFF. CDR3 in DNA: TGTGCCAGCAGTCTAGACACCGGGACAGGGTACAATGAGCAGTTCTTC.

This clonotype was counted ten times or more. The J gene is TRBJ1-1, the V gene TRBV29-1; D is unresolved. The germline CDR1 and CDR2 sequences are SQVTM and ANQGSEA. There are 13 residues in the CDR3. V lost 2 bases, J lost 12 bases, and 19 bases lay in between. CDR3 coding DNA: TGCAGCGTTGAATCAGCCGGAGGGAGCGGAACTTTCTTT. Translation: CSVESAGGSGTFF.

V usage is TRBV27 and J usage is TRBJ2-3; 12 nucleotides match TRBD2. Germline V gene lookup returns CDR1 MNHEY and CDR2 SMNVEV (reference sequence). The CDR3 runs to 17 residues. V trimming: 4 bases; J trimming: 3 bases; junction bases outside the gene matches: 8. The CDR3 DNA follows: TGTGCCAGCAGTTCTCTAGCGGGGGGGCCAATGACAGATACGCAGTATTTT. It is translated as CASSSLAGGPMTDTQYF.

This chain joins TRBV7-9 and TRBJ2-2, with D possibly matching TRBD2 (5 bases). This CDR3 has 14 residues. The germline gives CDR1 SEHNR, CDR2 FQNEAQ (reference sequence). Trimming shortened V by 1 base and J by 6 bases, and 9 bases separated the two germline ends. The DNA for the CDR3 is TGTGCCAGCAGCTTAGAGCTAGCCGCCGGGGAGCTGTTTTTT. The encoded protein is CASSLELAAGELFF.

V is TRBV4-2 and J is TRBJ2-3; D could derive from TRBD1 or TRBD2 (7 bases each). The germline gives CDR1 LGHNA, CDR2 YNFKEQ. Trimming pared 4 bases from V and 6 bases from J, leaving 17 bases between. There are 15 residues in the CDR3. The CDR3 sequence: CASSPSGGGADTQYF. As DNA, the CDR3 is TGTGCCAGCAGCCCATCAGGGGGGGGGGCCGATACGCAGTATTTT.

This clonotype has a count of ten or more. This chain links TRBV7-2 with TRBJ2-1; D is possibly TRBD2 (7 bases). V was pared by 6 bases and J by 4 bases, with 16 bases between. This CDR3 contains 15 residues. Germline lookup yields CDR1 SGHTA and CDR2 FQGNSA. CDR3 sequence: CASRYGGRGYNEQFF. CDR3 DNA: TGTGCCAGCAGATACGGGGGGCGAGGGTACAATGAGCAGTTCTTC.

This clonotype was counted a few times. The gene calls are TRBV20-1 and TRBJ2-3; 11 nucleotides match TRBD1. CDR3 size: 16 residues. The V and J ends lost 0 bases and 3 bases, in that order; junction bases with no gene match: 5. CDR1 is DFQATT and CDR2 is SNEGSKA in the germline V gene (reference sequence). In nucleotides, the CDR3 is TGCAGTGCTAGAGATACGGACAGGGGGCCTACAGATACGCAGTATTTT. Its translation is CSARDTDRGPTDTQYF.

This clonotype has a count of ten or more. This chain uses TRBV7-2 with TRBJ2-1; 10 positions agree with TRBD2. CDR1 and CDR2 from the germline V gene are SGHTA and FQGNSA. There are 15 residues in the CDR3. J gave up 5 bases and V 3 bases, and 4 bases lay outside the gene matches. CDR3 in DNA: TGTGCCAGCAGCTTCGGACTAGCGGCGAACAATGAGCAGTTCTTC. It is translated as CASSFGLAANNEQFF.

This clonotype has only a few counts. The rearrangement joins TRBV10-3 to TRBJ2-7, with D unresolved. This CDR3 spans 12 amino acids. Trimming took 0 bases from V and 5 from J, leaving 5 bases between them. From germline, CDR1 is ENHRY and CDR2 SYGVKD. The CDR3 bases are TGTGCCATCAGTGAGTCGAGGAACGAGCAGTACTTC. Encoded protein: CAISESRNEQYF.

The chain joins TRBV7-7 to TRBJ2-1; 11 bases agree with TRBD2. V gave up 4 bases and J gave up 7 bases; unmatched junction bases: 15. Germline CDR1 SSHAT, CDR2 FNYEAQ (reference sequence). The CDR3 is made up of 18 amino acids. The CDR3 is CASSSNPRTSGLLNEQFF. DNA for the CDR3: TGTGCCAGCAGCTCAAACCCACGGACTAGCGGGCTTTTGAATGAGCAGTTCTTC.

This chain joins TRBV9 and TRBJ2-1; 9 nucleotides agree with TRBD1. Germline CDR1 reads SGDLS; CDR2 reads YYNGEE. With 4 bases clipped from V and 4 bases from J, the junction kept 12 bases outside the gene matches. This CDR3 region has 17 residues. The CDR3 DNA is TGTGCCAGCAGCCCCTCGGGACAGGGTGGGGGGTACAATGAGCAGTTCTTC. This sequence encodes CASSPSGQGGGYNEQFF. Full variable domain (outside the CDR3, taken from reference TRBV9 and TRBJ2-1): DSGVTQTPKHLITATGQRVTLRCSPRSGDLSVYWYQQSLDQGLQFLIQYYNGEERAKGNILERFSAQQFPDLHSELNLSSLELGDSALYFCASSPSGQGGGYNEQFFGPGTRLTVL.

This clonotype was counted many times. The chain employs TRBV20-1 and TRBJ2-1, with a possible D match to TRBD2 (5 bases). Trimming cost V 3 bases and J 7 bases, with 28 bases left between them. Germline V lookup: CDR1 DFQATT, CDR2 SNEGSKA (reference sequence). The CDR3 covers 18 residues. The CDR3: CSASAFNGPRARRNEQFF. CDR3 nucleotides: TGCAGTGCTAGTGCCTTTAATGGCCCCCGAGCCCGGAGGAATGAGCAGTTCTTC.

The V gene is TRBV2, the J gene TRBJ2-1, with D possibly matching TRBD1 (6 bases). The CDR3 extends over 15 amino acids. Trimming removed 3 bases at V and 6 bases at J, with 15 bases between. Germline V lookup: CDR1 SNHLY, CDR2 FYNNEI. CDR3 protein: CASSEGRGSSNEQFF. CDR3 coding DNA: TGTGCCAGCAGTGAGGGCAGGGGAAGTTCCAATGAGCAGTTCTTC.

Many counts were recorded for this clonotype. This chain joins TRBV29-1 and TRBJ1-2; 10 bases align to TRBD1. In germline, CDR1 is SQVTM, CDR2 ANQGSEA. CDR3 length: 13 residues. Trimming at V came to 4 bases and at J to 8 bases, leaving 7 bases not matched to a gene. Here the CDR3 reads CSVGGDRGEGYTF. In DNA, the CDR3 is TGCAGCGTTGGGGGGGACAGGGGTGAAGGCTACACCTTC.

About this clonotype: One base away lies a much larger clone, so this may be a sequencing read error. This rearrangement joins TRBV20-1 to TRBJ1-2; 9 nucleotides line up with TRBD1. CDR1 and CDR2 from the germline V gene are DFQATT and SNEGSKA (reference sequence). The CDR3 has 14 amino acids. The DNA for the CDR3 is TGCAGTGCTAGAAAAGGGACAGGGTGGGATGGCTTCACCTTC. Amino acids: CSARKGTGWDGFTF.

This clonotype was counted ten times or more. This chain joins TRBV12-3 or TRBV12-4 and TRBJ1-5, with D uncertain. The CDR3 sequence is 13 residues long. Trimming took off 6 bases at V and 7 bases at J, with 13 bases between the two ends. The CDR3 loop is CASRRSGGQPQHF. CDR3 nucleotides: TGTGCCAGCAGGCGGTCAGGCGGACAGCCCCAGCATTTT.

This clonotype has a count of ten or more. The chain employs TRBV20-1 and TRBJ2-3; TRBD2 aligns across 9 bases. Germline loops: CDR1 DFQATT, CDR2 SNEGSKA (reference sequence). The ends lost 0 bases at V and 3 bases at J; junction bases unmatched: 7. The CDR3 runs to 16 residues. This chain's CDR3 is CSARDAGGSKTDTQYF. CDR3 DNA sequence: TGCAGTGCTAGAGATGCGGGGGGGTCGAAAACAGATACGCAGTATTTT.

The CDR3 region is CASGYGGGETQYF. The DNA of the CDR3 is TGTGCTAGTGGATACGGCGGGGGGGAGACCCAGTACTTC. The rearrangement uses TRBV12-5 and TRBJ2-5, with TRBD2 matching 8 bases. The length of the CDR3 is 13 residues. With 6 bases clipped from V and 5 bases from J, the junction kept 5 bases outside the gene matches. CDR1 is LGHNT, CDR2 FRNRAP, per germline.

V and J are TRBV4-2 and TRBJ2-5; maybe TRBD2 (5 bases). The CDR3 consists of 13 residues. The V gene lost 5 bases and the J gene lost 3 bases, with 10 bases spanning the gap. Germline CDR1 is LGHNA and CDR2 is YNFKEQ. CDR3 DNA: TGTGCCAGCAGCGTCGGGGTTGAAGAGACCCAGTACTTC. This gives the protein CASSVGVEETQYF.

This clonotype was recorded many times. The chain is built from TRBV29-1 and TRBJ2-3; the D is unclear. V gave up 7 bases and J gave up 0 bases, with 17 bases separating them. The CDR3 has 15 residues. The germline gives CDR1 SQVTM, CDR2 ANQGSEA. The CDR3 protein is CSALMTVTSTDTQYF. CDR3 bases: TGCAGCGCCTTAATGACGGTGACTAGCACAGATACGCAGTATTTT.

The J gene is TRBJ2-7, the V gene TRBV12-3 or TRBV12-4; 8 bases line up with TRBD2. V lost 0 bases, J lost 7 bases, and 11 bases stayed unmatched. The CDR3 totals 16 residues. CDR3 protein: CASSLAPAGAPREQYF. Written as DNA, the CDR3 is TGTGCCAGCAGTTTAGCGCCAGCGGGGGCCCCGAGGGAGCAGTACTTC.

The rearrangement joins TRBV7-6 to TRBJ1-1; possibly TRBD1 for D (5 bases). CDR3 length: 14 amino acids. The V end lost 4 bases, the J end lost 4 bases, and 13 bases lay between the germline ends. Germline lookup yields CDR1 SGHVS and CDR2 FNYEAQ. In nucleotides, the CDR3 is TGTGCCAGCAGCTACCGGCAGGGTCCCACTGAAGCTTTCTTT. Residues: CASSYRQGPTEAFF.

This sequence joins TRBV18 and TRBJ1-5; the D is unclear. CDR3 length equals 15 residues. V lost 3 bases, J lost 3 bases, and 12 bases lay in between. The V gene's germline CDR1 is KGHSH and CDR2 LQKENI. The CDR3 loop reads CASSPAAGYNQPQHF. CDR3 in DNA: TGTGCCAGCTCACCGGCAGCGGGTTACAATCAGCCCCAGCATTTT. The full variable domain, with the rest looked up from reference TRBV18 and TRBJ1-5, is NAGVMQNPRHLVRRRGQEARLRCSPMKGHSHVYWYRQLPEEGLKFMVYLQKENIIDESGMPKERFSAEFPKEGPSILRIQQVVRGDSAAYFCASSPAAGYNQPQHFGDGTRLSIL.

Many counts were recorded for this clonotype. This chain's CDR3 is CASSLRSDSLYGYTF. CDR3 coding DNA: TGTGCCAGCAGTTTAAGGTCGGACAGCCTCTATGGCTACACCTTC. V is TRBV12-3 or TRBV12-4 and J is TRBJ1-2; D may be TRBD1 (6 bases). The CDR3 length is 15 residues. V was trimmed by 2 bases and J by 4 bases, leaving 14 bases between them.

This clonotype was observed at least ten times. This chain links TRBV20-1 with TRBJ1-5; possible D gene TRBD1, 5 bases. Trimming left V 3 bases short and J 4 bases short, with 19 bases between. The CDR3 contains 16 residues. Per germline, CDR1 DFQATT and CDR2 SNEGSKA (reference sequence). This CDR3 is CSASIPGPLSNQPQHF. The CDR3 coding sequence is TGCAGTGCTAGTATTCCGGGACCCTTATCTAATCAGCCCCAGCATTTT.

This clonotype occurred a few times. The chain is built from TRBV30 and TRBJ2-1, with no clear D. The V gene's germline CDR1 is GTSNPN and CDR2 SVGIG (reference sequence). V was trimmed by 1 base and J by 3 bases, leaving 7 bases between them. The CDR3 has 13 amino acids. The DNA of the CDR3 is TGTGCCTGGAGTGGTCAGGTCTACAATGAGCAGTTCTTC. This encodes CAWSGQVYNEQFF. Complete variable domain (other parts from reference TRBV30 and TRBJ2-1): SQTIHQWPATLVQPVGSPLSLECTVEGTSNPNLYWYRQAAGRGLQLLFYSVGIGQISSEVPQNLSASRPQDRQFILSSKKLLLSDSGFYLCAWSGQVYNEQFFGPGTRLTVL.

This clonotype was seen at least ten times. The chain joins TRBV7-9 to TRBJ2-3; D remains unclear. The CDR3 has 13 amino acids. Per the germline V gene, CDR1 is SEHNR and CDR2 is FQNEAQ (reference sequence). Trimming shortened V by 5 bases and J by 1 base, and 7 bases separated the two germline ends. In DNA, the CDR3 is TGTGCCAGCAGCCCAAGCCGCACAGATACGCAGTATTTT. This codes for CASSPSRTDTQYF.